The 22 T cell receptor beta chains given below trace back to one sample, sequenced in a study of CD8+CD57+ T cells in acquired aplastic anemia. Genomic DNA templated the TCR beta VDJ and CDR3 profiling. TCRdb re-analysed the reads in MiXCR, keeping a single row per CDR3 protein. In the table there are around 250,000 distinct CDR3 sequences, roughly half of which are singletons. Source material: sorted CD4+, CD8+, or CD8+CD57+ T cells (not recorded which) from PBMCs. The receptor source for this set is a human donor with severe aplastic anemia or a healthy control (not recorded which).

This clonotype was detected many times. CDR3 sequence (DNA): TGTGCCAGTAGTATACAACGAACCGGGGAGCTGTTTTTT. As protein: CASSIQRTGELFF. This chain joins TRBV19 and TRBJ2-2; D call uncertain. V was shortened by 2 bases and J by 5 bases, with 6 bases between the two germline ends. CDR1 is LNHDA and CDR2 is SQIVND in the germline V gene (reference sequence). The CDR3 consists of 13 residues.

This clonotype turned up a few times. The CDR3 sequence: CASSVRIQGAANEKLFF. The CDR3 region has the DNA TGTGCCAGCAGTGTGAGGATACAGGGGGCAGCTAATGAAAAACTGTTTTTT. The J gene is TRBJ1-4, the V gene TRBV6-1; 9 bases are a match to TRBD1. V lost 4 bases, J lost 3 bases, and 9 bases stayed unmatched. CDR1 MNHNS and CDR2 SASEGT come from the germline V gene. This CDR3 spans 17 amino acids.

This chain uses TRBV29-1 with TRBJ2-1, with no clear D. CDR1 and CDR2 (germline): SQVTM, ANQGSEA. Trimming cost V 4 bases and J 6 bases, with 10 bases left between them. The CDR3 loop spans 12 amino acids. The CDR3 spells CSVVWGSNEQFF. The DNA of the CDR3 is TGCAGCGTTGTCTGGGGAAGCAATGAGCAGTTCTTC.

The J gene is TRBJ1-1, the V gene TRBV9; D uncertain. Trimming took 0 bases from V and 3 from J, leaving 9 bases between them. In germline, CDR1 is SGDLS, CDR2 YYNGEE. The CDR3 length is 14 residues. The CDR3 loop reads CASSVGADYTEAFF. Here the CDR3 DNA reads TGTGCCAGCAGCGTAGGAGCCGACTACACTGAAGCTTTCTTT.

CDR3 residues: CSARVIAGANYGYTF. The CDR3 bases are TGCAGTGCTAGAGTGATAGCCGGAGCTAACTATGGCTACACCTTC. The rearrangement joins TRBV20-1 to TRBJ1-2; D call uncertain. With 1 base removed from V and 0 bases from J, the gap between germline ends came to 12 bases. This CDR3 is built from 15 residues. Germline loops: CDR1 DFQATT, CDR2 SNEGSKA (reference sequence).

This clonotype was seen many times. V and J are TRBV20-1 and TRBJ1-2; perhaps TRBD1 as D (6 bases). V was cut by 1 base and J by 6 bases, with 18 bases left in between. Per germline, CDR1 DFQATT and CDR2 SNEGSKA (reference sequence). The CDR3 is made up of 15 amino acids. The DNA of the CDR3 is TGCAGTGCTAGAGCCGTATATCCGGGGGCTAATGGCTACACCTTC. Its translation: CSARAVYPGANGYTF.

On this clonotype: With a much larger clone just one base away, this may be a read error. The chain employs TRBV7-3 and TRBJ2-5, with TRBD2 matching over 9 bases. This CDR3 is built from 14 residues. V was clipped by 6 bases and J by 4 bases; unmatched bases: 6. CDR1 and CDR2 from the germline V gene are SGHTA and FQGTGA. The CDR3 spells CASRVAGEGETQYF. The CDR3 coding sequence is TGTGCCAGCAGAGTAGCGGGGGAAGGAGAGACCCAGTACTTC.

This clonotype was seen ten or more times. The chain joins TRBV5-8 to TRBJ2-7; a weak D match, TRBD1 (6 bases). Deletions cut 4 bases from V and 2 bases from J, with 25 bases between. Germline CDR1 is SGHTS and CDR2 is YDEGEE. This CDR3 spans 18 amino acids. CDR3 in amino acids: CASSPPGHSNKTPYEQYF. The CDR3, as DNA: TGTGCCAGCAGCCCTCCGGGACACAGCAATAAAACCCCCTACGAGCAGTACTTC.

V is TRBV10-3 and J is TRBJ2-1; 14 positions match TRBD2. V dropped 10 bases and J dropped 1; count of bases not matched to a gene: 9. This CDR3 region has 17 residues. Germline loops: CDR1 ENHRY, CDR2 SYGVKD. CDR3 in amino acids: CATQGTSGRVSYNEQFF. The CDR3 DNA is TGTGCCACCCAAGGGACTAGCGGGAGAGTATCCTACAATGAGCAGTTCTTC.

This clonotype has only a few counts. CDR3: CSTKQPGANEQYF. CDR3 DNA sequence: TGCAGTACCAAACAACCCGGGGCGAACGAGCAGTACTTC. The V and J genes are TRBV20-1 and TRBJ2-7, with D possibly called TRBD1 or TRBD2 (5 bases each). The germline CDR1 and CDR2 sequences are DFQATT and SNEGSKA (reference sequence). This CDR3 spans 13 amino acids. Trimming left V 8 bases short and J 5 bases short, with 19 bases between.

V and J are TRBV4-1 and TRBJ1-1, with unresolved D. Germline V CDR1 and CDR2: MGHRA, YSYEKL. Trimming removed 0 bases at V and 1 base at J, with 9 bases between. This CDR3 is built from 15 residues. The CDR3 region has the DNA TGCGCCAGCAGCCAAGAGGAATGGGGGAACACTGAAGCTTTCTTT. Translation: CASSQEEWGNTEAFF.

This clonotype was found a few times. The rearrangement uses TRBV3-1 and TRBJ1-2; D is uncertain. The germline CDR1 and CDR2 sequences are LGHDT and YNNKEL (reference sequence). CDR3 length equals 15 residues. The V and J ends lost 4 bases and 5 bases respectively, with 17 bases between them. The CDR3 DNA follows: TGTGCCAGCAGCCCCCTTACGCAGATTTTATATGGCTACACCTTC. As protein: CASSPLTQILYGYTF.

This clonotype was counted only a few times. V usage is TRBV7-3 and J usage is TRBJ1-2; a weak D match, TRBD1 (5 bases). The V and J ends lost 5 bases and 12 bases respectively, with 16 bases between them. Per the germline V gene, CDR1 is SGHTA and CDR2 is FQGTGA. The CDR3 is 12 residues long. The CDR3 DNA is TGTGCCAGCAGCCAAACTGGGGGTGGTGACACCTTC. This codes for CASSQTGGGDTF.

At least ten counts were recorded for this clonotype. The chain combines TRBV27 with TRBJ2-5; 9 bases line up with TRBD1. The CDR3 sequence is 15 residues long. Germline CDR1 is MNHEY and CDR2 is SMNVEV (reference sequence). The V segment lost 4 bases and the J segment 5 bases; nucleotides outside the gene matches: 8. CDR3 nucleotide sequence: TGTGCCAGCAGTTCTCCGGGACAGGGTTGGGAGACCCAGTACTTC. Its protein is CASSSPGQGWETQYF.

This clonotype was counted at least ten times. The CDR3 coding sequence is TGTGCCAGCAGTTACGGGACAGGGGGGCTCAGGGCGCAGTTCTTC. Its translation: CASSYGTGGLRAQFF. The V call is TRBV6-5, the J call TRBJ2-1; 11 positions match TRBD1. Germline loops: CDR1 MNHEY, CDR2 SVGAGI. CDR3 size: 15 residues. Unmatched junction bases numbered 9, after V lost 2 bases and J lost 12 bases.

This clonotype was recorded many times. This chain uses TRBV5-1 with TRBJ1-6, with a tentative D call TRBD1 (5 bases). V was trimmed by 4 bases and J by 10 bases, leaving 15 bases between them. The germline V gene has CDR1 SGHRS and CDR2 YFSETQ. The CDR3 is 14 residues long. The CDR3, as DNA: TGCGCCAGCAGCCCCGGGGGACTGGGCTCACCCCTCCACTTT. Translated: CASSPGGLGSPLHF.

CDR3: CSATRGSYEQYF. CDR3 nucleotides: TGCAGTGCTACCAGGGGCTCCTACGAGCAGTACTTC. This chain joins TRBV20-1 and TRBJ2-7; possible D gene TRBD1, 6 bases. Germline lookup yields CDR1 DFQATT and CDR2 SNEGSKA (reference sequence). Trimming pared 4 bases from V and 0 bases from J, leaving 7 bases between. The CDR3 runs 12 residues.

This clonotype was seen repeatedly, ten times or more. The chain carries TRBV7-6 and TRBJ1-1; the D gene is possibly TRBD1 (6 bases). Trimming removed 2 bases from V and 1 base from J, with 11 bases in between. The CDR3 is 15 residues long. CDR1 and CDR2 (germline): SGHVS, FNYEAQ. CDR3 in DNA: TGTGCCAGCAGCTTAATACAGGGAGAGAACACTGAAGCTTTCTTT. It encodes CASSLIQGENTEAFF.

The table lists this clonotype with many counts. V gene TRBV7-9 combines with J gene TRBJ2-7, with 9 bases fitting TRBD1. The CDR3 is 12 amino acids. The V and J ends lost 8 bases and 6 bases, in that order; junction bases with no gene match: 5. Germline-derived CDR1 and CDR2 are SEHNR and FQNEAQ (reference sequence). The CDR3 DNA sequence: TGTGCCAGCGGGCCGACAGGGGGCGAGCAGTACTTC. Translated: CASGPTGGEQYF.

This clonotype was recorded only once. This chain uses TRBV20-1 with TRBJ2-7, with D perhaps matching TRBD2 (6 bases). The CDR3 loop spans 12 amino acids. Trimming removed 5 bases at V and 4 bases at J, with 12 bases between. CDR1 is DFQATT, CDR2 SNEGSKA, per germline (reference sequence). CDR3 sequence: CSAARGVYEQYF. The CDR3 nucleotides are TGCAGTGCTGCTCGCGGGGTTTACGAGCAGTACTTC.

J is TRBJ1-2 and V is TRBV2; perhaps TRBD1 as D (5 bases). V lost 3 bases, J lost 2 bases, and 7 bases lay in between. The CDR3 sequence is 13 residues long. The germline V gene encodes CDR1 SNHLY and CDR2 FYNNEI. The CDR3 DNA is TGTGCCAGCAGTGACTCAGGGAACTATGGCTACACCTTC. It is translated as CASSDSGNYGYTF.

This clonotype was counted at least ten times. The rearrangement uses TRBV20-1 and TRBJ2-1; 8 bases are a match to TRBD2. The CDR3 runs to 15 residues. Germline assignment: CDR1 DFQATT and CDR2 SNEGSKA (reference sequence). After removal of 2 bases from V and 6 bases from J, the junction contained 9 bases not matched to a gene. As DNA, the CDR3 is TGCAGTGCTAGACCCCCCACTAGCGGTCCCAATGAGCAGTTCTTC. This encodes CSARPPTSGPNEQFF.